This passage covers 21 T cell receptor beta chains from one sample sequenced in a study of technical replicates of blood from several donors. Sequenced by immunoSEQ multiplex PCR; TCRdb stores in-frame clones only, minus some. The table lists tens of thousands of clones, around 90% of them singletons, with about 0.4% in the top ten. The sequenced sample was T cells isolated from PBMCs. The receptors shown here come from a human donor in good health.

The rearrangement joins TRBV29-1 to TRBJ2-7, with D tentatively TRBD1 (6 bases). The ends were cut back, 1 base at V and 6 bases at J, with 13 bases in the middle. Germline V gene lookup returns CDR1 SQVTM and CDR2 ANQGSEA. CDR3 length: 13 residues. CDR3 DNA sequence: TGCAGCGTTGAAGCGGAGCCCAGGGGCGAGCAGTACTTC. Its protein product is CSVEAEPRGEQYF.

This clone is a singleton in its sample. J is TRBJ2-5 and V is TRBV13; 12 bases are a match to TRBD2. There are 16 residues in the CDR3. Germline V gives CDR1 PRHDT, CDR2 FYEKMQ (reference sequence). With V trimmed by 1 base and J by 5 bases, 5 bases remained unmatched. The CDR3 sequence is CASSLASGRAWETQYF. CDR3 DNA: TGTGCCAGCAGCTTAGCTAGCGGGAGGGCCTGGGAGACCCAGTACTTC.

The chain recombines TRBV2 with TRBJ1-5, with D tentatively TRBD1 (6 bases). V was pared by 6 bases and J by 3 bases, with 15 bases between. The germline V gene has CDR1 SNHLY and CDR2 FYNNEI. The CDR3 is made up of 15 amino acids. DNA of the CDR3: TGTGCCAGCAGGTCCATTGGGGGCGCCAATCAGCCCCAGCATTTT. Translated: CASRSIGGANQPQHF.

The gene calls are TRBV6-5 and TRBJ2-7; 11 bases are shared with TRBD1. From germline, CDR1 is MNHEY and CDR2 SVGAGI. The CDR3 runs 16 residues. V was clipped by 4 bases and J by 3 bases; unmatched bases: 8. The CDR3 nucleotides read TGTGCCAGCAGTTTCTTGATTGGGACAGGGGGCTACGAGCAGTACTTC. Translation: CASSFLIGTGGYEQYF.

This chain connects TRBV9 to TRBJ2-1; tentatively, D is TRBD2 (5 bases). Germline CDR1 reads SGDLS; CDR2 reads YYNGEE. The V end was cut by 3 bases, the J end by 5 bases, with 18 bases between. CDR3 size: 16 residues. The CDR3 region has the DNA TGTGCCAGCAGCGGTACCCTAGCTGCAGGCGACAATGAGCAGTTCTTC. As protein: CASSGTLAAGDNEQFF. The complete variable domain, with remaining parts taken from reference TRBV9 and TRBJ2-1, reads DSGVTQTPKHLITATGQRVTLRCSPRSGDLSVYWYQQSLDQGLQFLIQYYNGEERAKGNILERFSAQQFPDLHSELNLSSLELGDSALYFCASSGTLAAGDNEQFFGPGTRLTVL.

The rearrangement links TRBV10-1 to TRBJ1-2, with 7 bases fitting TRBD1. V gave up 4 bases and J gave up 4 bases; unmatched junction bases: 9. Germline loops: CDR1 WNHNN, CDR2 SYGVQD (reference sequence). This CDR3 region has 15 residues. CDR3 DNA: TGCGCCAGCAGTGGCGGCCGGACAGGTTTCTATGGCTACACCTTC. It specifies CASSGGRTGFYGYTF.

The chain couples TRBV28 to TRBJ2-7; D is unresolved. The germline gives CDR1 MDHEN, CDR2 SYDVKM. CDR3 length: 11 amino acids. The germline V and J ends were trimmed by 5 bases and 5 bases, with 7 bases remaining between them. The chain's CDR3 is CASSTRNEQYF. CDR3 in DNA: TGTGCCAGCAGTACGCGGAACGAGCAGTACTTC.

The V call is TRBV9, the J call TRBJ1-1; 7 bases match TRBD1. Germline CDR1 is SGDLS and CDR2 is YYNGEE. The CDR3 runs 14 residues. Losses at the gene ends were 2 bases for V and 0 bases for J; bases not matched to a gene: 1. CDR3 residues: CASSVTGMNTEAFF. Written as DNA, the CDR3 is TGTGCCAGCAGCGTGACAGGGATGAACACTGAAGCTTTCTTT.

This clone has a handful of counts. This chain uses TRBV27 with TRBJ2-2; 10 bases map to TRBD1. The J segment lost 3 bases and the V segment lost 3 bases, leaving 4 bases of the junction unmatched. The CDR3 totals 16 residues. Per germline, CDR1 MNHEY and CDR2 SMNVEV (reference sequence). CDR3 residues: CASSFRDRGDTGELFF. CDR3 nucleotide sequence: TGTGCCAGCAGTTTCCGGGACAGGGGAGACACCGGGGAGCTGTTTTTT.

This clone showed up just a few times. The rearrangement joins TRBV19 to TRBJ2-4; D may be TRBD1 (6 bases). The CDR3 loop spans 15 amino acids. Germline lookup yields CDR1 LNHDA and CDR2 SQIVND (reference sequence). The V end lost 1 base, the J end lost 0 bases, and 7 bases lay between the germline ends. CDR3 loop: CASSIVDRAKNIQYF. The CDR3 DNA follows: TGTGCCAGTAGTATAGTGGACAGAGCCAAAAACATTCAGTACTTC.

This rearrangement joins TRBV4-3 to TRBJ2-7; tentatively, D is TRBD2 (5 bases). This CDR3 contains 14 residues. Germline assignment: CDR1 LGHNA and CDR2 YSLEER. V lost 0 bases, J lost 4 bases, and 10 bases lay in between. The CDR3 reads CASSQERRGYEQYF. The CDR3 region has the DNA TGCGCCAGCAGCCAAGAACGTCGGGGTTACGAGCAGTACTTC.

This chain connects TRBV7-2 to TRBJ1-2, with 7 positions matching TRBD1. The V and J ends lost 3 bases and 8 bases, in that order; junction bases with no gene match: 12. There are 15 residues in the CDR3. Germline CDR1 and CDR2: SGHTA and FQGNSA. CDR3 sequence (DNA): TGTGCCAGCAGCTTTTTAGGACAGGCTTCGGACGGCTACACCTTC. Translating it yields CASSFLGQASDGYTF.

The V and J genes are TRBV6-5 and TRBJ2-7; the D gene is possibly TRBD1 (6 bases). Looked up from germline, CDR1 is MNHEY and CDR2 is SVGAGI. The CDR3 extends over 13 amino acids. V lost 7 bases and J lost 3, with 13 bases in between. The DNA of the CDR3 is TGTGCCAGCACGGCAGGGGACATCTACGAGCAGTACTTC. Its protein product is CASTAGDIYEQYF.

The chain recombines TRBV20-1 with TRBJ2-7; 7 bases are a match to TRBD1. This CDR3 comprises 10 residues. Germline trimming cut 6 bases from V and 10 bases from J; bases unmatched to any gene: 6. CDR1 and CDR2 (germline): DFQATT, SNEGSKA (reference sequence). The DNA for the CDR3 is TGCAGTGCAAACCGGGACAGTCAGTACTTC. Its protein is CSANRDSQYF.

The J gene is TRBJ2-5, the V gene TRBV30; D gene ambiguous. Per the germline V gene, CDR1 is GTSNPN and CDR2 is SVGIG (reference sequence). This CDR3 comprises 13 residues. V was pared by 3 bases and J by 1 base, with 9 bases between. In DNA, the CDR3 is TGTGCCTGGAGCTCAGATTTCCAAGAGACCCAGTACTTC. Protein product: CAWSSDFQETQYF.

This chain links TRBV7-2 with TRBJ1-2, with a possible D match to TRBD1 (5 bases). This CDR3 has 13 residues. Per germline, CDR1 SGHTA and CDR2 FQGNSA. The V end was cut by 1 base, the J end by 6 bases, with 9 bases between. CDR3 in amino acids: CASSLEAGHGYTF. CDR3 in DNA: TGTGCCAGCAGCTTAGAGGCAGGGCATGGCTACACCTTC. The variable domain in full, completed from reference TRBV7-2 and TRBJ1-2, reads GAGVSQSPSNKVTEKGKDVELRCDPISGHTALYWYRQSLGQGLEFLIYFQGNSAPDKSGLPSDRFSAERTGGSVSTLTIQRTQQEDSAVYLCASSLEAGHGYTFGSGTRLTVV.

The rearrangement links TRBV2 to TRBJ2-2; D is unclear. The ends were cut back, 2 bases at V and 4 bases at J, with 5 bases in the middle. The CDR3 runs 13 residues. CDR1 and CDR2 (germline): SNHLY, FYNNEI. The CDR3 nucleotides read TGTGCCAGCAGTGAATGGCTCACCGGGGAGCTGTTTTTT. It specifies CASSEWLTGELFF.

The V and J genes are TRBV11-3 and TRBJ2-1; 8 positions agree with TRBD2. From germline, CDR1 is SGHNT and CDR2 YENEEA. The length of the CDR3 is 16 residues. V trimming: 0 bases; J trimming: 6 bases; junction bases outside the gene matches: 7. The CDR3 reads CASSLDPEREFNEQFF. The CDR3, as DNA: TGTGCCAGCAGCTTAGATCCCGAGCGGGAGTTCAATGAGCAGTTCTTC.

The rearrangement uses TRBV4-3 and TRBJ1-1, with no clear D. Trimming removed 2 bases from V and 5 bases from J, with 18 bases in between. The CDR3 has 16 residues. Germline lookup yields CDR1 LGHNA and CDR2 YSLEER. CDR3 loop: CASSQKWSSLVTEAFF. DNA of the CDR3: TGCGCCAGCAGCCAAAAATGGAGTAGTTTGGTGACTGAAGCTTTCTTT.

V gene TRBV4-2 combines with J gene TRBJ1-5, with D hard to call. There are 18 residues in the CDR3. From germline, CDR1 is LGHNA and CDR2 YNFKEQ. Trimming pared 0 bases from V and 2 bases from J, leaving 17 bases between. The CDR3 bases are TGTGCCAGCAGCCAAGATATATCGTGGCGGGAAGGCAATCAGCCCCAGCATTTT. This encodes CASSQDISWREGNQPQHF.

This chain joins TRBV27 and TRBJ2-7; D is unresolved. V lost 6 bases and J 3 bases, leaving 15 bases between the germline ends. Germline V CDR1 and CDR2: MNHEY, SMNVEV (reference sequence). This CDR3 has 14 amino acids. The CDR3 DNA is TGTGCCAGCAGATCGGGTAGAAACTACTACGAGCAGTACTTC. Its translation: CASRSGRNYYEQYF.